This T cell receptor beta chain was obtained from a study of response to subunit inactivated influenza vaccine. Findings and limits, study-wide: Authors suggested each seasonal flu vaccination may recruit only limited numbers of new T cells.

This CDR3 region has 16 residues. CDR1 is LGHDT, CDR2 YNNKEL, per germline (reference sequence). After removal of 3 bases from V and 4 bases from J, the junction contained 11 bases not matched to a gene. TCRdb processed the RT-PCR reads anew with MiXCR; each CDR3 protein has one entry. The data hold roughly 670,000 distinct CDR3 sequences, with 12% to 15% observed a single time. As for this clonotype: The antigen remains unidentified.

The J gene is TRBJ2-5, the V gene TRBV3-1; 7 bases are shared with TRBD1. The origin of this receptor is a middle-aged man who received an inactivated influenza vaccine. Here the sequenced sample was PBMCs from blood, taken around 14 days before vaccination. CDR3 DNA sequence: TGTGCCAGCAGCCACAGGGACAGCCACAGGGGAGAGACCCAGTACTTC. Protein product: CASSHRDSHRGETQYF.